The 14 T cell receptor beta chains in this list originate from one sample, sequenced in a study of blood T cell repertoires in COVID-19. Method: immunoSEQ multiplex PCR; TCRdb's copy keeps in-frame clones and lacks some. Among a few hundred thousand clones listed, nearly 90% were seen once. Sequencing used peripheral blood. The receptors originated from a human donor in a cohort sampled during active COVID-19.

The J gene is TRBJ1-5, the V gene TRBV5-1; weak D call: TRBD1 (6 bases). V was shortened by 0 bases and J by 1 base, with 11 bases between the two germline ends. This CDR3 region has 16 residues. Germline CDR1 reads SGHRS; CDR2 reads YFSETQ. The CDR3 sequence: CASSLDPQGSNQPQHF. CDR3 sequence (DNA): TGCGCCAGCAGCTTGGACCCCCAGGGGAGCAATCAGCCCCAGCATTTT.

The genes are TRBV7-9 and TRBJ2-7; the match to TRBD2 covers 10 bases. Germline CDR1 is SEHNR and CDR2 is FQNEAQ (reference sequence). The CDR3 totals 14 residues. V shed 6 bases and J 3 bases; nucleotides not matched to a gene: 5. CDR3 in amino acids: CASRASGSDYEQYF. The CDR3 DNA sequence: TGTGCCAGCAGGGCTAGCGGGAGCGACTACGAGCAGTACTTC.

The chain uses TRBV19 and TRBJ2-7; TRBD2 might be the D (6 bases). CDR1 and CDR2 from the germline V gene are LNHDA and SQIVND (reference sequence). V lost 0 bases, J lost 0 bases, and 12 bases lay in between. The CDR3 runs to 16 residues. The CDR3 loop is CASSIDGGRISYEQYF. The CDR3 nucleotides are TGTGCCAGTAGTATAGATGGTGGGAGGATCTCCTACGAGCAGTACTTC.

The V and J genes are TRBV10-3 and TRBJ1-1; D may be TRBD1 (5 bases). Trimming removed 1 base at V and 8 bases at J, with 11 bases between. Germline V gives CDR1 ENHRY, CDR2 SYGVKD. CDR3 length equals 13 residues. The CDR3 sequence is CAISEFGGKEAFF. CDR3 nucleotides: TGTGCCATCAGTGAGTTTGGGGGGAAGGAAGCTTTCTTT.

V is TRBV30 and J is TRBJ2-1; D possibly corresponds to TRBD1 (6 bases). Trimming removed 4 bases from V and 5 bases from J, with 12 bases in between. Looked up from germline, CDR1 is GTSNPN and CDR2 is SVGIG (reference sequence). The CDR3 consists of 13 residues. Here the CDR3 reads CAWTRDTHNEQFF. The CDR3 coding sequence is TGTGCCTGGACCCGGGACACGCACAATGAGCAGTTCTTC.

CDR3 DNA sequence: TGTGCCAGCAGCGGGGACTCCAATCAGCCCCAGCATTTT. Protein: CASSGDSNQPQHF. The V and J genes are TRBV7-2 and TRBJ1-5; tentatively, D is TRBD1 (5 bases). The CDR3 consists of 13 residues. Trimming stripped 5 bases from V and 3 bases from J, with 8 bases between. Germline CDR1 SGHTA, CDR2 FQGNSA.

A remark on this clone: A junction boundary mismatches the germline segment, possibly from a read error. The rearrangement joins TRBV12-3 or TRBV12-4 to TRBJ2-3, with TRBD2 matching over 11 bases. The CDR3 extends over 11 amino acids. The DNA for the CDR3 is TGTGCCAGCCCCGGACTAGCGGGTGCCGATTTT. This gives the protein CASPGLAGADF.

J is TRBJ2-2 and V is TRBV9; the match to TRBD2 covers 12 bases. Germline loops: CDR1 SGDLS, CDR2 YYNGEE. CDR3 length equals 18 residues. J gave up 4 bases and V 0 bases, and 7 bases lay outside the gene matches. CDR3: CASSVVPSGRAGTGELFF. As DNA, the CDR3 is TGTGCCAGCAGCGTAGTCCCTAGCGGGAGGGCGGGCACCGGGGAGCTGTTTTTT.

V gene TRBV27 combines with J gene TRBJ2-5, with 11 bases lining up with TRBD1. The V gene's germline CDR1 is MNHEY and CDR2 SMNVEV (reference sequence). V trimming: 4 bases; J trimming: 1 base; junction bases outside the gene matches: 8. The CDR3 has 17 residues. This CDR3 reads CASSSYGQGASQETQYF. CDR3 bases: TGTGCCAGCAGTTCCTACGGACAGGGGGCGAGCCAAGAGACCCAGTACTTC.

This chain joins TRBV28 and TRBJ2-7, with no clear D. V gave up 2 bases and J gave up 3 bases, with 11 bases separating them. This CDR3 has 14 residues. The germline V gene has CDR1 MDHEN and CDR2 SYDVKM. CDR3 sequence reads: CASSLLGSFYEQYF. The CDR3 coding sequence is TGTGCCAGCAGTTTACTGGGCAGCTTCTACGAGCAGTACTTC.

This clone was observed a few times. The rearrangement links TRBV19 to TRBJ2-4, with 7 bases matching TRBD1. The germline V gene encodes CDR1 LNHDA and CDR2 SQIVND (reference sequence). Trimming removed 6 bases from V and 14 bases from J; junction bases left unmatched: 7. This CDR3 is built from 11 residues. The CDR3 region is CASSAGTDEYF. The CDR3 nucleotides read TGTGCCAGTAGCGCCGGGACAGACGAGTACTTC.

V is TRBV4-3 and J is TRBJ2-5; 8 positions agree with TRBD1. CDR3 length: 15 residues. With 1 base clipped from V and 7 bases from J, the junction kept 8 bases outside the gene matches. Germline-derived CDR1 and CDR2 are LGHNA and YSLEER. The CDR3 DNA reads TGCGCCAGCAGCCAAGGGGACAGGTTAGGGGGGACCCAGTACTTC. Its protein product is CASSQGDRLGGTQYF.

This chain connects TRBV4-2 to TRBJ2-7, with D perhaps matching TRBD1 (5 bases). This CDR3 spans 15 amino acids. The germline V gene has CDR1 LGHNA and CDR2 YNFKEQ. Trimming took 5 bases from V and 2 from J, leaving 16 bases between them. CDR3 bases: TGTGCCAGCAGCAACCCAGGGATGCCAACCTACGAGCAGTACTTC. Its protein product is CASSNPGMPTYEQYF.

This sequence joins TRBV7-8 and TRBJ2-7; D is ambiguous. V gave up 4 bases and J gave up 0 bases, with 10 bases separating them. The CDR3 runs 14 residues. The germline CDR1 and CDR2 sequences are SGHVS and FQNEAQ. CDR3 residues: CASSYILPSYEQYF. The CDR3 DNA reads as TGTGCCAGCAGCTACATACTACCCTCCTACGAGCAGTACTTC. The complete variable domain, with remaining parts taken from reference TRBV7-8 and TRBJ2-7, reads GAGVSQSPRYKVAKRGQDVALRCDPISGHVSLFWYQQALGQGPEFLTYFQNEAQLDKSGLPSDRFFAERPEGSVSTLKIQRTQQEDSAVYLCASSYILPSYEQYFGPGTRLTVT.